A single sample is the source of the 28 T cell receptor beta chains below, sequenced in a study of blood T cell repertoires in COVID-19. The table came from immunoSEQ multiplex PCR; TCRdb's copy has only in-frame clones and leaves some out. This table holds around 100,000 clones, around 83% found once. The source material was peripheral blood. These TCRs come from a man aged 35-49 years with acute or convalescent COVID-19.

V is TRBV12-3 or TRBV12-4 and J is TRBJ1-2; a possible D gene is TRBD1 (6 bases). The CDR3 totals 13 residues. The V end was cut by 5 bases, the J end by 2 bases, with 9 bases between. CDR3 bases: TGTGCCAGCAGTCGAGGGGGAAACTATGGCTACACCTTC. Its protein is CASSRGGNYGYTF.

V usage is TRBV28 and J usage is TRBJ2-5; TRBD1 might be the D (6 bases). With 6 bases removed from V and 1 base from J, the gap between germline ends came to 15 bases. CDR1 is MDHEN, CDR2 SYDVKM, per germline. The CDR3 sequence is 15 residues long. CDR3 nucleotide sequence: TGTGCCAGCAGCTCTTTTTGGACAGCCCAAGAGACCCAGTACTTC. Its translation is CASSSFWTAQETQYF.

J is TRBJ2-1 and V is TRBV3-1 (or the pseudogene TRBV3-2); 10 positions agree with TRBD2. V lost 3 bases to trimming and J lost 9 bases; unmatched junction nucleotides: 8. Germline V gene lookup returns CDR1 LGHDT and CDR2 YNNKEL (reference sequence). CDR3 length: 15 residues. CDR3 sequence (DNA): TGTGCCAGCAGCCATTCTAGCGGGAGAGAGGGTGAGCAGTTCTTC. Its translation: CASSHSSGREGEQFF.

This chain uses TRBV7-6 with TRBJ2-1, with TRBD2 matching 7 bases. V was pared by 8 bases and J by 7 bases, with 2 bases of the junction left unmatched. The length of the CDR3 is 11 residues. Germline loops: CDR1 SGHVS, CDR2 FNYEAQ. The CDR3 DNA is TGTGCCAGCTTGGGGGGGAATGAGCAGTTCTTC. Translated, it gives CASLGGNEQFF. The full variable domain, in which reference TRBV7-6 and TRBJ2-1 provide the parts outside the CDR3, is GAGVSQSPRYKVTKRGQDVALRCDPISGHVSLYWYRQALGQGPEFLTYFNYEAQQDKSGLPNDRFSAERPEGSISTLTIQRTEQRDSAMYRCASLGGNEQFFGPGTRLTVL.

The V gene is TRBV2, the J gene TRBJ2-2; 15 nucleotides line up with TRBD2. This CDR3 is 18 amino acids long. Unmatched junction bases numbered 7, after V lost 5 bases and J lost 3 bases. The V gene's germline CDR1 is SNHLY and CDR2 FYNNEI. Written as DNA, the CDR3 is TGTGCCAGCAGTTTTGGACTAGCGGGAGGGCGGCACACCGGGGAGCTGTTTTTT. Translated: CASSFGLAGGRHTGELFF.

The chain links TRBV11-3 to TRBJ2-3; D ambiguous. Trimming stripped 6 bases from V and 5 bases from J, with 9 bases between. From germline, CDR1 is SGHNT and CDR2 YENEEA. The CDR3 length is 12 residues. Written as DNA, the CDR3 is TGTGCCAGCAGTTCTTACGGAGATACGCAGTATTTT. Its protein product is CASSSYGDTQYF.

J is TRBJ2-3 and V is TRBV6-4; the match to TRBD2 covers 7 bases. The CDR3 runs to 15 residues. Per germline, CDR1 MRHNA and CDR2 SNTAGT. The V gene end was trimmed by 6 bases and the J gene end by 2 bases; junction bases not matched to a gene: 8. Written as DNA, the CDR3 is TGTGCCAGCAGCCCCCAGCGGGGAGTCACAGATACGCAGTATTTT. This gives the protein CASSPQRGVTDTQYF.

Written as DNA, the CDR3 is TGTGCCATCGCCCGAGGACTAGCGGGGAATAATGAGCAGTTCTTC. Translation gives CAIARGLAGNNEQFF. This chain uses TRBV10-3 with TRBJ2-1; 12 nucleotides agree with TRBD2. Germline-derived CDR1 and CDR2 are ENHRY and SYGVKD. This CDR3 comprises 15 residues. V shed 8 bases, J shed 7 bases, and the junction held 9 bases outside the gene matches.

The chain uses TRBV15 and TRBJ2-1; 9 bases are shared with TRBD2. Trimming removed 4 bases from V and 4 bases from J; junction bases left unmatched: 14. The germline V gene encodes CDR1 LNHNV and CDR2 YYDKDF (reference sequence). This CDR3 spans 18 amino acids. The CDR3 DNA is TGTGCCACCAGCATACTAGTTGGCGGGAGGGCCTTATACAATGAGCAGTTCTTC. Its protein product is CATSILVGGRALYNEQFF. The entire variable domain, with the rest obtained from reference TRBV15 and TRBJ2-1, is as follows: DAMVIQNPRYQVTQFGKPVTLSCSQTLNHNVMYWYQQKSSQAPKLLFHYYDKDFNNEADTPDNFQSRRPNTSFCFLDIRSPGLGDTAMYLCATSILVGGRALYNEQFFGPGTRLTVL.

The chain joins TRBV4-3 to TRBJ2-1, with 9 bases identical to TRBD2. This CDR3 has 16 residues. Losses at the gene ends were 4 bases for V and 8 bases for J; bases not matched to a gene: 12. Germline assignment: CDR1 LGHNA and CDR2 YSLEER. DNA for the CDR3: TGCGCCAGCAGCCGCGGATGGGGCGGGGGGGCCTATGAGCAGTTCTTC. It codes for CASSRGWGGGAYEQFF.

The chain carries TRBV18 and TRBJ1-2; D ambiguous. This CDR3 has 13 amino acids. The germline V gene has CDR1 KGHSH and CDR2 LQKENI. With 3 bases removed from V and 2 bases from J, the gap between germline ends came to 7 bases. This chain's CDR3 is CASSPTLNYGYTF. The CDR3 DNA reads TGTGCCAGCTCACCGACACTCAACTATGGCTACACCTTC.

The J gene is TRBJ2-5, the V gene TRBV25-1, with D possibly TRBD2 on 5 matching bases. Per the germline V gene, CDR1 is MGHDK and CDR2 is SYGVNS. Trimming shortened V by 4 bases and J by 2 bases, and 11 bases separated the two germline ends. CDR3 length: 14 residues. The CDR3 region is CASSGQDFQETQYF. The CDR3 bases are TGTGCCAGCAGTGGTCAGGACTTTCAAGAGACCCAGTACTTC.

The chain employs TRBV27 and TRBJ1-2; unclear D gene. In germline, CDR1 is MNHEY, CDR2 SMNVEV (reference sequence). The V end lost 4 bases, the J end lost 1 base, and 7 bases lay between the germline ends. This CDR3 has 13 residues. The chain's CDR3 is CASSYDFNYGYTF. The CDR3 region has the DNA TGTGCCAGCAGTTACGACTTTAACTATGGCTACACCTTC.

V is TRBV11-1 and J is TRBJ1-1; D ambiguous. V lost 5 bases and J lost 2, with 9 bases in between. This CDR3 has 13 residues. The germline V gene has CDR1 SGHAT and CDR2 FQDESV (reference sequence). The CDR3 DNA sequence: TGTGCCAGCAGCATCGAGGCAAACACTGAAGCTTTCTTT. Protein product: CASSIEANTEAFF. Using reference TRBV11-1 and TRBJ1-1 for the parts outside the CDR3, the full variable domain is EAEVAQSPRYKITEKSQAVAFWCDPISGHATLYWYRQILGQGPELLVQFQDESVVDDSQLPKDRFSAERLKGVDSTLKIQPAELGDSAMYLCASSIEANTEAFFGQGTRLTVV.

The genes are TRBV7-2 and TRBJ2-7; D possibly corresponds to TRBD1 (6 bases). The CDR3 runs to 15 residues. Germline lookup yields CDR1 SGHTA and CDR2 FQGNSA. V lost 5 bases and J lost 1, with 15 bases in between. This CDR3 is CASSPHRVRSYEQYF. The CDR3 DNA follows: TGTGCCAGCAGCCCTCACAGGGTTCGGTCCTACGAGCAGTACTTC.

V is TRBV5-1 and J is TRBJ2-7; TRBD2 matches 10 bases. Trimming took 1 base from V and 7 from J; bases not matched to a gene: 8. The CDR3 length is 15 residues. The V gene's germline CDR1 is SGHRS and CDR2 YFSETQ. The CDR3 bases are TGCGCCAGCAGCTTGCGGGGACTAGCGTTGGGTGAGCAGTACTTC. This gives the protein CASSLRGLALGEQYF.

V is TRBV9 and J is TRBJ2-2; 8 nucleotides align to TRBD1. V lost 4 bases, J lost 2 bases, and 4 bases stayed unmatched. The CDR3 spans 15 residues. Per germline, CDR1 SGDLS and CDR2 YYNGEE. CDR3 residues: CASSTGQGNTGELFF. As DNA, the CDR3 is TGTGCCAGCAGCACCGGACAGGGAAACACCGGGGAGCTGTTTTTT.

The chain is built from TRBV27 and TRBJ2-7, with 8 bases aligning to TRBD1. The V and J ends lost 2 bases and 4 bases, in that order; junction bases with no gene match: 1. Germline V CDR1 and CDR2: MNHEY, SMNVEV (reference sequence). This CDR3 comprises 13 residues. CDR3 loop: CASSLRQGYEQYF. DNA for the CDR3: TGTGCCAGCAGTTTACGACAGGGGTACGAGCAGTACTTC.

The genes are TRBV29-1 and TRBJ2-3; no clear D gene. Germline V gene lookup returns CDR1 SQVTM and CDR2 ANQGSEA. The CDR3 is made up of 12 amino acids. The V end lost 5 bases, the J end lost 3 bases, and 9 bases lay between the germline ends. This CDR3 is CSVSSWTDTQYF. The CDR3 region has the DNA TGCAGCGTTAGTAGCTGGACAGATACGCAGTATTTT.

A word on this clone: Additional DNA sequences in this sample encode the identical CDR3. The chain carries TRBV18 and TRBJ2-7, with D uncertain. Germline assignment: CDR1 KGHSH and CDR2 LQKENI. V gave up 0 bases and J gave up 0 bases, with 9 bases separating them. The CDR3 contains 15 residues. Written as DNA, the CDR3 is TGTGCCAGCTCACCACCGGGCCTGAGCTCCTACGAGCAGTACTTC. It codes for CASSPPGLSSYEQYF.

The chain recombines TRBV4-1 with TRBJ2-3; 15 nucleotides agree with TRBD2. The V gene's germline CDR1 is MGHRA and CDR2 YSYEKL. CDR3 length: 16 amino acids. V lost 4 bases and J lost 5; bases outside the gene matches: 4. DNA of the CDR3: TGCGCCAGCAGCCCTCGGACTAGCGGGAGGGTAGATACGCAGTATTTT. Amino acids: CASSPRTSGRVDTQYF.

This chain joins TRBV12-3 or TRBV12-4 and TRBJ2-1, with 7 bases lining up with TRBD1. Germline trimming cut 4 bases from V and 10 bases from J; bases unmatched to any gene: 1. The CDR3 extends over 11 amino acids. The CDR3 here is CASSYRGEQFF. CDR3 nucleotides: TGTGCCAGCAGTTACAGGGGCGAGCAGTTCTTC.

The chain is built from TRBV7-3 and TRBJ2-1, with TRBD2 matching 10 bases. Germline trimming cut 4 bases from V and 7 bases from J; bases unmatched to any gene: 10. CDR1 is SGHTA, CDR2 FQGTGA, per germline. The CDR3 runs 16 residues. CDR3 sequence: CASSSSLAGARNEQFF. The CDR3 DNA reads as TGTGCCAGCAGCTCCTCTCTAGCGGGGGCCAGGAATGAGCAGTTCTTC.

V gene TRBV10-3 combines with J gene TRBJ2-1, with 15 bases lining up with TRBD2. V was clipped by 3 bases and J by 9 bases; unmatched bases: 3. The germline V gene has CDR1 ENHRY and CDR2 SYGVKD. CDR3 size: 15 residues. Here the CDR3 reads CAISDGTSGRSEQFF. The CDR3, as DNA: TGTGCCATCAGTGACGGGACTAGCGGGAGGAGTGAGCAGTTCTTC.

The chain joins TRBV6-2 or TRBV6-3 to TRBJ2-2; tentatively, D is TRBD2 (5 bases). Germline values: CDR1 MNHEY, CDR2 SVGEGT. The CDR3 runs 13 residues. Trimming shortened V by 4 bases and J by 4 bases, and 7 bases separated the two germline ends. The CDR3 loop reads CASSFGITGELFF. In DNA, the CDR3 is TGTGCCAGCAGTTTCGGGATCACCGGGGAGCTGTTTTTT.

The CDR3 bases are TGTGCCAGCAGCCCCGAGGGTACCGGGGAGCTGTTTTTT. Residues: CASSPEGTGELFF. The chain combines TRBV7-9 with TRBJ2-2; a possible D gene is TRBD2 (5 bases). The ends were cut back, 5 bases at V and 5 bases at J, with 9 bases in the middle. This CDR3 has 13 amino acids. Germline V gene lookup returns CDR1 SEHNR and CDR2 FQNEAQ (reference sequence). Based on the CDR3 plus reference TRBV7-9 and TRBJ2-2, the full variable domain is DTGVSQNPRHKITKRGQNVTFRCDPISEHNRLYWYRQTLGQGPEFLTYFQNEAQLEKSRLLSDRFSAERPKGSFSTLEIQRTEQGDSAMYLCASSPEGTGELFFGEGSRLTVL.

The chain employs TRBV19 and TRBJ2-5; 14 bases map to TRBD2. The ends lost 5 bases at V and 5 bases at J; junction bases unmatched: 7. The CDR3 is 16 amino acids. Germline lookup yields CDR1 LNHDA and CDR2 SQIVND (reference sequence). CDR3 DNA: TGTGCCAGTAGTCGGACTAGCGGGAGGCTTCTGGAGACCCAGTACTTC. This sequence encodes CASSRTSGRLLETQYF.

CDR3: CATTDRGYNSPLHF. Here the CDR3 DNA reads TGTGCCACCACGGACAGGGGTTATAATTCACCCCTCCACTTT. J is TRBJ1-6 and V is TRBV19; 9 bases align to TRBD1. J was trimmed by 4 bases and V by 10 bases; bases with no gene match: 5. Per the germline V gene, CDR1 is LNHDA and CDR2 is SQIVND (reference sequence). The CDR3 runs to 14 residues.